Below are 19 T cell receptor beta chains sequenced from a single sample in a study of shared clonotypes between healthy human individuals. The method was immunoSEQ multiplex PCR; TCRdb's version includes in-frame clones alone and lacks a portion of them. Of 650,000 to 750,000 clones listed, roughly 70% were seen once; the top ten hold under 2%. The sequenced sample consisted of memory CD4+ T cells sorted from blood. The subset was: CD45RA-negative fraction. The receptors derive from a woman aged 30 to 39 in good health.

This clone was recorded at least ten times. This chain joins TRBV9 and TRBJ2-2, with D tentatively TRBD1 or TRBD2 (5 bases each). With 0 bases removed from V and 3 bases from J, the gap between germline ends came to 9 bases. The CDR3 consists of 15 residues. From germline, CDR1 is SGDLS and CDR2 YYNGEE. The CDR3 sequence is CASSVGGVHTGELFF. As DNA, the CDR3 is TGTGCCAGCAGCGTAGGAGGGGTTCACACCGGGGAGCTGTTTTTT.

This clone was seen more than once but under ten times. The rearrangement links TRBV7-7 to TRBJ2-5; TRBD2 agrees at 7 bases. CDR1 and CDR2 from the germline V gene are SSHAT and FNYEAQ (reference sequence). This CDR3 has 13 amino acids. The V segment lost 7 bases and the J segment 5 bases; nucleotides outside the gene matches: 7. The CDR3 sequence is CASTPWGGETQYF. The CDR3 nucleotides read TGTGCCAGCACCCCCTGGGGGGGGGAGACCCAGTACTTC. The whole variable domain, filled in from reference TRBV7-7 and TRBJ2-5, reads GAGVSQSPRYKVTKRGQDVTLRCDPISSHATLYWYQQALGQGPEFLTYFNYEAQPDKSGLPSDRFSAERPEGSISTLTIQRTEQRDSAMYRCASTPWGGETQYFGPGTRLLVL.

The chain couples TRBV5-6 to TRBJ1-4; 7 nucleotides line up with TRBD1. The V and J ends lost 4 bases and 8 bases, in that order; junction bases with no gene match: 8. The CDR3 sequence is 14 residues long. In germline, CDR1 is SGHDT, CDR2 YYEEEE. The CDR3: CASSRDRVGEKLFF. The CDR3 DNA follows: TGTGCCAGCAGCAGAGACAGGGTCGGAGAAAAACTGTTTTTT.

V usage is TRBV18 and J usage is TRBJ2-3, with a tentative D call TRBD1 (6 bases). V was pared by 5 bases and J by 5 bases, with 11 bases between. Germline V gives CDR1 KGHSH, CDR2 LQKENI. The CDR3 consists of 13 residues. The CDR3 sequence is CASSGGAEDTQYF. The DNA of the CDR3 is TGTGCCAGCTCAGGGGGCGCTGAAGATACGCAGTATTTT. Supplemented by reference TRBV18 and TRBJ2-3, the full variable domain reads NAGVMQNPRHLVRRRGQEARLRCSPMKGHSHVYWYRQLPEEGLKFMVYLQKENIIDESGMPKERFSAEFPKEGPSILRIQQVVRGDSAAYFCASSGGAEDTQYFGPGTRLTVL.

This clone was counted only a few times. This chain joins TRBV19 and TRBJ2-3; 8 nucleotides match TRBD1. Trimming took 5 bases from V and 4 from J; bases not matched to a gene: 8. Germline V gene lookup returns CDR1 LNHDA and CDR2 SQIVND (reference sequence). The CDR3 loop spans 15 amino acids. The CDR3 DNA reads as TGTGCCAGTAGTCTCCGGACAGGGAGCCCAGATACGCAGTATTTT. Amino acids: CASSLRTGSPDTQYF.

The V and J genes are TRBV6-5 and TRBJ2-3, with TRBD2 matching over 14 bases. Losses at the gene ends were 2 bases for V and 4 bases for J; bases not matched to a gene: 2. The CDR3 has 16 residues. CDR1 is MNHEY and CDR2 is SVGAGI in the germline V gene. CDR3 DNA sequence: TGTGCCAGCAGTTACCAGACTAGCGGGAGGGCAGATACGCAGTATTTT. Translated: CASSYQTSGRADTQYF.

The chain has TRBV27 and TRBJ1-2; perhaps TRBD1 as D (6 bases). Germline V lookup: CDR1 MNHEY, CDR2 SMNVEV (reference sequence). This CDR3 comprises 16 residues. Trimming left V 4 bases short and J 7 bases short, with 22 bases between. CDR3 amino acids: CASSSPGQDIVGGYTF. CDR3 DNA sequence: TGTGCCAGCAGTTCACCGGGACAAGATATAGTGGGTGGCTACACCTTC.

The chain joins TRBV11-3 to TRBJ2-1; D remains unclear. V gave up 8 bases and J gave up 7 bases, with 9 bases separating them. This CDR3 is built from 11 residues. Germline CDR1 is SGHNT and CDR2 is YENEEA. DNA of the CDR3: TGTGCCAGCGGGGATTCGAATGAGCAGTTCTTC. Encoded protein: CASGDSNEQFF.

The chain combines TRBV5-1 with TRBJ2-2; the match to TRBD1 covers 8 bases. Unmatched junction bases numbered 3, after V lost 2 bases and J lost 3 bases. Germline loops: CDR1 SGHRS, CDR2 YFSETQ. CDR3 length: 15 residues. The CDR3 loop reads CASSLGQGHTGELFF. DNA of the CDR3: TGCGCCAGCAGCTTAGGACAGGGCCACACCGGGGAGCTGTTTTTT.

The chain carries TRBV5-4 and TRBJ2-1; 10 nucleotides line up with TRBD2. CDR1 and CDR2 from the germline V gene are SGHNT and YYREEE (reference sequence). The V gene end was trimmed by 4 bases and the J gene end by 8 bases; junction bases not matched to a gene: 15. The CDR3 is 17 amino acids. CDR3 nucleotide sequence: TGTGCCAGCAGCCAGCCAGCGGGAGGGACAACCTTAGATGAGCAGTTCTTC. Translation gives CASSQPAGGTTLDEQFF.

V gene TRBV7-8 combines with J gene TRBJ1-2, with 7 bases matching TRBD1. This CDR3 has 14 amino acids. The germline gives CDR1 SGHVS, CDR2 FQNEAQ. The ends lost 5 bases at V and 4 bases at J; junction bases unmatched: 7. The CDR3 sequence: CASSKPGTAYGYTF. The CDR3 coding sequence is TGTGCCAGCAGCAAGCCCGGGACAGCCTATGGCTACACCTTC.

The chain recombines TRBV28 with TRBJ1-2; 10 nucleotides match TRBD1. CDR1 is MDHEN and CDR2 is SYDVKM in the germline V gene. The V and J ends lost 5 bases and 2 bases, in that order; junction bases with no gene match: 8. The CDR3 is made up of 16 amino acids. The CDR3 bases are TGTGCCAGCAGTAGCACCGGGACAGGGGTAAACTATGGCTACACCTTC. Protein sequence: CASSSTGTGVNYGYTF.

There are a few counts of this clone. The genes are TRBV29-1 and TRBJ2-1; 8 nucleotides match TRBD2. V gave up 5 bases and J gave up 7 bases; unmatched junction bases: 7. Germline values: CDR1 SQVTM, CDR2 ANQGSEA. The CDR3 is 13 residues long. This chain's CDR3 is CSVKTSGKNEQFF. The CDR3 nucleotides are TGCAGCGTTAAAACTAGCGGAAAAAATGAGCAGTTCTTC.

This clone was found many times. J is TRBJ2-7 and V is TRBV5-1; TRBD1 matches 7 bases. With 6 bases clipped from V and 2 bases from J, the junction kept 8 bases outside the gene matches. Germline V gene sequence: CDR1 SGHRS, CDR2 YFSETQ. The CDR3 contains 14 residues. The CDR3, as DNA: TGCGCCAGCACCTCCGGGACAGAGACCTACGAGCAGTACTTC. This gives the protein CASTSGTETYEQYF.

This sequence joins TRBV7-2 and TRBJ2-7, with D possibly TRBD1 on 6 matching bases. In germline, CDR1 is SGHTA, CDR2 FQGNSA. V lost 5 bases and J lost 0, with 14 bases in between. The CDR3 totals 15 residues. Written as DNA, the CDR3 is TGTGCCAGCAGCGCCAGGGGCCTTCCCTCCTACGAGCAGTACTTC. Its protein product is CASSARGLPSYEQYF.

V is TRBV25-1 and J is TRBJ2-2; weak D call: TRBD1 (6 bases). Germline V lookup: CDR1 MGHDK, CDR2 SYGVNS. The V end lost 9 bases, the J end lost 6 bases, and 23 bases lay between the germline ends. The CDR3 is 16 residues long. The CDR3 DNA reads as TGTGCCAGTACTGGGCTTAAACAGGGTATCGCCGGGGAGCTGTTTTTT. Amino acids: CASTGLKQGIAGELFF.

On this clone itself: Other DNA sequences in this sample translate to the same CDR3. This sequence joins TRBV27 and TRBJ1-5, with D unclear. V lost 2 bases and J lost 2, with 4 bases in between. This CDR3 is 13 amino acids long. CDR1 is MNHEY, CDR2 SMNVEV, per germline (reference sequence). CDR3 coding DNA: TGTGCCAGCAGTTTAGAGCGCAATCAGCCCCAGCATTTT. This encodes CASSLERNQPQHF.

The chain combines TRBV28 with TRBJ1-1, with D unresolved. This CDR3 is built from 13 residues. The V end lost 6 bases, the J end lost 0 bases, and 8 bases lay between the germline ends. From germline, CDR1 is MDHEN and CDR2 SYDVKM. The CDR3 spells CASSAPVNTEAFF. The CDR3 region has the DNA TGTGCCAGCAGCGCTCCAGTGAACACTGAAGCTTTCTTT.

The chain has TRBV29-1 and TRBJ2-1; D gene ambiguous. CDR1 and CDR2 (germline): SQVTM, ANQGSEA. Trimming took 6 bases from V and 2 from J, leaving 11 bases between them. CDR3 size: 13 residues. CDR3 loop: CSVKDKTYNEQFF. The CDR3 nucleotides read TGCAGCGTAAAAGACAAGACCTACAATGAGCAGTTCTTC.